This T cell receptor (beta chain) derives from a study of vaccination and CD4 T cells after COVID-19 (dated by TCRdb to between 2021 and 2022). A note on the overall study: Every convalescent patient had a positive nasal swab PCR test for SARS-CoV-2, with mild disease in roughly 10 patients and severe disease in one. The convalescent cohort comprised six males and four females, including two Hispanic individuals, seven Caucasians, two Asians and one multiracial person. Two doses of either the Pfizer-BioNTech BNT162b2 vaccine (n=8) or the Moderna mRNA-1273 vaccine (n=2) were administered to participants. Post-COVID blood samples were collected from convalescent patients a median of approximately 93 days after diagnosis, with a range of about 30 to 161 days. Post-vaccine blood samples were obtained a median of about 77 days after the second vaccine dose, with a range of about 12 to 241 days. The cultures were stimulated with overlapping spike peptide pools from SARS-CoV-2 and from the common cold coronaviruses HCoV-NL63, HCoV-OC43 and HCoV-229E. Control cultures received a CEFX viral epitope pool as the positive control, an HIV-1 Nef peptide pool as the negative control, or no peptide. In approximately eleven COVID-19 convalescent patients and a handful of infection-naive healthy vaccine recipients, the spike-specific CD4+ TCR repertoire before mRNA vaccination was compared with the repertoire after mRNA vaccination. Paper-wide results and their limitations: The median number of SARS-CoV-2-reactive clonotypes rose from 20 to 25 after infection to 35 to 45 after vaccination, but the change was not significant. In convalescent patients, a median around 86% of post-vaccine SARS-CoV-2-reactive clones were detected only after vaccination, suggesting vaccine-specific priming. In convalescent patients, nearly all vaccine-specific clones (304 of 307) were found to be mono-reactive for SARS-CoV-2 spike rather than cross-reactive with common cold coronaviruses. The number of convalescent patients in the study was relatively small, and the study did not examine early timepoints following natural infection.

The library was produced with PCR. TCR sequencing of DNA from cultured CD4+ T cells used the Oncomine TCR Beta short-read assay at the Johns Hopkins FTIC core. Genomic DNA was extracted from the cultured CD4+ T cells with the QIAamp micro DNA kit. The Oncomine TCR Beta libraries from cultured CD4+ T cells were pooled using unique dual indexes and then sequenced on an Illumina iSeq 100. Per the authors' processing: Non-productive sequences were removed, and CDR3s not starting with C, not ending with F or W, or shorter than 7 amino acids were discarded. The MANAFEST web application was used to identify antigen-specific clonotypes by comparing peptide-stimulated wells against reference wells and other culture wells. To be called positive, a clone needed an FDR below 0.05, an odds ratio above 5, and a productive frequency above 0.1% in at least two of three replicate wells. Clonotypes that were significantly expanded in both SARS-CoV-2 spike wells and at least one common cold coronavirus spike condition were defined as cross-reactive. Levenshtein distances (stringdist) and unrooted phylogenetic trees (ape) in R version 3.6.1 were used to assess CDR3 homology. TCRdb cleaned the public reads at Q25 with fastp, built clones with MiXCR and kept in-frame beta chains. Each record represents a unique CDR3 protein, reported with the most common genes and DNA among its rows. None of the V and J calls come from the authors' own analysis; TCRdb made them. The sample table contains over 8,500 distinct CDR3 sequences; only one count was recorded for less than 35% of them. About 31% of the sample is in the top ten clones.

In regard to this clonotype: The antigen this receptor binds is unknown. No base quality values were provided; no much bigger clone lies one nucleotide off.

The treatment or condition label, read with the paper, signifies: approximately 10-day PBMC culture with coronavirus spike peptide pools or control peptides (ViraFEST assay). The study used the ViraFEST assay, which expanded antigen-specific T cells with peptide pools and then identified expanded clonotypes by TCR sequencing. The positive SARS-CoV-2 PCR tests of the convalescent patients were dated from March to December 2020, before the Alpha, Beta and Delta variants emerged in the United States. Each well held 2 million or so PBMCs cultured in IMDM containing roughly 5.5% human AB serum and about 10 IU/ml IL-2, with around 9.2 ug/ml peptide pools added. Half of the culture medium was replaced with fresh IL-2-containing medium on days 3 and 7. After 10 days of culture, CD4+ T cells were isolated by negative selection using the EasySep CD4+ T cell isolation kit. PBMCs were separated from whole blood using Ficoll-Paque Plus gradient centrifugation and then either used fresh or cryopreserved at -140C. Triplicate wells were generally used for each culture condition.

The CDR1 and CDR2 encoded by the germline V gene (reference sequence) are DFQATT and SNEGSKA. The junction shows trimming of 3 bases on V and 2 bases on J, and the gene matches do not reach 9 bases of it. The CDR3 runs 15 amino acids, cysteine and phenylalanine included. Only the CDR3 DNA stays, 45 bases, in frame from base 1. This clonotype originated in a human donor with COVID-19. This sequence uses TRBV20-1 and TRBJ1-1; TRBD1 agrees with 7 junctional bases. The specimen sequenced was cultured CD4+ T cells from blood. The nucleotide sequence reads as follows: TGCAGTGCTAGTCGACTACAGGGGCCCAACACTGAAGCTTTCTTT. Its amino acids are CSASRLQGPNTEAFF.